This T cell receptor (beta chain) was identified during a study of T cells after yellow fever vaccination. Study results and limitations: Though it reached lower strength, the secondary response hit its peak faster, day 5 versus 15. Subsequent booster samples again held most clones from primary vaccination (96% CD4, 85% to 90% CD8).

This clonotype was picked up a small number of times. Its antigen is as yet unknown. One entry per CDR3 protein, called by TCRdb with MiXCR from the 5' RACE reads. The data show 310,000 or so distinct CDR3 sequences, about 6.6% seen once. V was cut by 3 bases and J by 5 bases, with 8 bases left in between. This CDR3 region has 12 residues. The starting material was PBMCs, obtained approximately 40 days after the first yellow fever vaccination. This TCR came from a man between 18 and 29 years old who received the YFV17D yellow fever vaccine. The gene calls are TRBV12-3 or TRBV12-4 and TRBJ2-7; no clear D. The CDR3 sequence is CASSLLLNEQYF. In DNA, the CDR3 is TGTGCCAGCAGTTTGCTCCTTAACGAGCAGTACTTC.